Listed below are T cell receptor beta chains from one sample, sequenced in a study of OX40 agonist ivuxolimab in advanced cancers. The data were produced by immunoSEQ multiplex PCR, yet TCRdb's version contains in-frame clones alone and is incomplete. The sample holds approximately 41,000 clones; 80% to 90% are singletons and the top ten take approximately 46%. The sample here was CD4+ or CD8+ T cells sorted from blood, taken in a trial of the OX40 agonist ivuxolimab. The origin of the receptors is an adult with an advanced solid tumor such as melanoma, head and neck, liver or kidney cancer. The conserved cysteine and the conserved F or W are not part of the CDR3 here. A D gene is named only where the DNA matches it firmly.

TRBJ2-5 | - | TRBV11-2 | ASSQTVGTYIQETQY
TRBJ2-1 | TRBD1 | TRBV11-3 | ASRNRGSNEQF
TRBJ1-1 | TRBD1 | TRBV10-3 | AIRTGSTEAF
TRBJ2-1 | - | TRBV27 | ASSFTSLNNEQF
TRBJ1-5 | - | TRBV6-5 | ASSYSVGGHQPQH
TRBJ1-6 | TRBD1 | TRBV11-2 | ASSLGAGGNSPLH
TRBJ2-3 | - | TRBV6-4 | ASSISIPPTDTQY
TRBJ2-7 | - | TRBV21-1 | ASSNFWLGYEQY
TRBJ2-7 | - | TRBV10-3 | AISEPGQSYEQY
TRBJ2-4 | - | TRBV27 | ASRKLGQPNIQY
TRBJ2-3 | - | TRBV7-2 | ASSAWTVRSTDTQY
TRBJ1-3 | - | TRBV7-9 | ASSPTDTGNTIY
TRBJ2-7 | - | TRBV4-3 | ASSQDWISAQY
TRBJ2-1 | - | TRBV6-6 | ASWENEQF
TRBJ2-7 | TRBD2 | TRBV14 | ASSELAGAAYEQY
TRBJ2-7 | - | TRBV14 | ASSHTGADYEQY
TRBJ2-7 | - | TRBV11-2 | ASSSGPTIEQY
TRBJ2-5 | TRBD2 | TRBV27 | ASSPLAGVFLYQETQY
TRBJ2-3 | TRBD2 | TRBV5-4 | ASSYRTSGGAWDTQY
TRBJ2-7 | - | TRBV5-4 | ASSLEPSREQY
TRBJ2-7 | TRBD1 | TRBV6-4 | ASTPRDRSYEQY
TRBJ2-7 | TRBD1 | TRBV27 | ASSTGQATYEQY
TRBJ1-1 | - | TRBV14 | ASSQDEDTEAF
TRBJ2-6 | - | TRBV29-1 | SVDGVSGANVLT
TRBJ2-7 | - | TRBV9 | ASSVDSPSEQY
TRBJ1-4 | - | TRBV6-5 | ASSTGFEKLF
TRBJ2-5 | TRBD2 | TRBV9 | ASSVRDPAGALETQY
TRBJ2-7 | - | TRBV4-1 | ASSLFRDGAYEQY
TRBJ2-5 | - | TRBV7-9 | ASSRVGRQQETQY
TRBJ2-2 | - | TRBV28 | ASSSDSGKIGAGELF
TRBJ2-7 | - | TRBV11-2 | ASSSGVLYEQY
TRBJ2-3 | TRBD2 | TRBV30 | AWSVGSGGADTQY
TRBJ2-5 | - | TRBV4-3 | ASSQDQGPRETQY
TRBJ2-7 | TRBD1 | TRBV6-6 | ASSLGQGQLREQY
TRBJ2-5 | TRBD2 | TRBV4-3 | ASSQERLAGGETQY
TRBJ2-7 | TRBD2 | TRBV27 | ASSWTSGYYEQY
TRBJ1-2 | - | TRBV6-5 | ASSYGGKGGYT
TRBJ2-7 | TRBD2 | TRBV27 | ASSPLGGGDPYEQY
TRBJ1-1 | - | TRBV7-9 | ASSLGTAEAF
TRBJ2-1 | TRBD2 | TRBV27 | ASSSEIAGAQYNEQF
TRBJ2-4 | TRBD1 | TRBV18 | ASSPPWGQGSTLAKNIQY
TRBJ2-3 | - | TRBV4-3 | ASSQNRRRIITDTQY
TRBJ1-2 | TRBD1 | TRBV28 | ASSPRTGGGNYGYT
TRBJ2-7 | TRBD1 | TRBV6-5 | ASSYSTDRGNEQY
TRBJ2-7 | TRBD1 | TRBV5-1 | ASSTSGTGFGEQY
TRBJ2-3 | - | TRBV9 | ASSSAITDTQY
TRBJ1-1 | - | TRBV18 | ASSPPARDTEAF
TRBJ2-7 | - | TRBV30 | AWSVATDYEQY
TRBJ2-3 | TRBD2 | TRBV7-2 | ASSFSGGASADTQY
TRBJ1-1 | - | TRBV30 | AWSWGENTEAF
TRBJ2-6 | - | TRBV7-3 | ASSLGRDSGANVLT
TRBJ2-7 | - | TRBV28 | ASHPGDLQQY
TRBJ2-5 | - | TRBV7-8 | ASSFPGAKETQY
TRBJ2-5 | TRBD1 | TRBV4-1 | ASSQDQATGQGQETQY